This is a list of T cell receptor beta chains from one sample in a study of blood T cell repertoires in COVID-19. Profiling relied on immunoSEQ multiplex PCR, and the TCRdb table lists in-frame clones only, not all of them. The sample holds tens of thousands of clones, about 76% seen once. Sequenced material: peripheral blood. Every receptor here comes from a human donor in a cohort sampled during active COVID-19. Both conserved end residues are part of each CDR3. The order of the fields is D gene, V gene, J gene, clone size, CDR3 protein, CDR3 DNA. A D gene is named only where the DNA matches it firmly. Size is omitted from some rows. Given values are once, few, many or a class for expanded clones.

TRBD1	TRBV12-3/TRBV12-4	TRBJ1-5	-	CASNQGAQPQHF	TGTGCCAGCAACCAGGGGGCTCAGCCCCAGCATTTT
-	TRBV9	TRBJ2-1	once	CASSAGASKDGEQFF	TGTGCCAGCAGCGCTGGGGCTTCAAAGGATGGAGAGCAGTTCTTC
TRBD1	TRBV6-5	TRBJ1-2	-	CASSYWQGARGYTF	TGTGCCAGCAGTTACTGGCAGGGGGCGCGGGGCTACACCTTC
-	TRBV15	TRBJ2-6	-	CATSKLQSSGANVLTF	TGTGCCACCAGCAAGCTACAGAGCTCTGGGGCCAACGTCCTGACTTTC
TRBD1	TRBV10-3	TRBJ2-1	-	CAISSTLSDRGNNEQFF	TGTGCCATCAGTTCTACCCTTTCGGACAGGGGCAACAATGAGCAGTTCTTC
TRBD1	TRBV29-1	TRBJ1-5	-	CSALLGQGASQPQHF	TGCAGCGCACTCTTGGGACAGGGGGCGAGTCAGCCCCAGCATTTT
TRBD2	TRBV6-5	TRBJ2-7	-	CASSTGTSVSYEQYF	TGTGCCAGCAGTACGGGGACTAGCGTTTCCTACGAGCAGTACTTC
-	TRBV20-1	TRBJ1-2	-	CSAKWDTVTF	TGCAGTGCCAAGTGGGACACGGTGACCTTC
-	TRBV4-1	TRBJ2-7	-	CASSQAGGGGLYEQYF	TGCGCCAGCAGCCAAGCTGGGGGGGGCGGGCTCTACGAGCAGTACTTC
-	TRBV6-5	TRBJ2-1	-	CASSYIADPSYNEQFF	TGTGCCAGCAGTTATATAGCGGATCCCTCCTACAATGAGCAGTTCTTC
-	TRBV5-1	TRBJ2-7	-	CASSLQAGRGTYEQYF	TGCGCCAGCAGCTTGCAGGCCGGAAGGGGGACCTACGAGCAGTACTTC
-	TRBV10-3	TRBJ1-3	-	CAISVSTGRGNTIYF	TGTGCCATCAGTGTCTCGACGGGAAGGGGAAACACCATATATTTT
TRBD1	TRBV15	TRBJ2-1	-	CATSRDQGARNEQFF	TGTGCCACCAGCAGAGATCAGGGGGCAAGGAATGAGCAGTTCTTC
-	TRBV5-1	TRBJ2-1	many	CASSASRLDEQFF	TGCGCCAGCAGCGCTTCAAGACTGGATGAGCAGTTCTTC
TRBD2	TRBV11-3	TRBJ2-1	few	CASSLGRLADAYNEQFF	TGTGCCAGCAGCTTAGGCCGACTAGCGGACGCCTACAATGAGCAGTTCTTC
-	TRBV28	TRBJ1-1	few	CASSPAGFQGTEAFF	TGTGCCAGCAGCCCCGCGGGATTCCAGGGCACTGAAGCTTTCTTT
-	TRBV29-1	TRBJ2-1	-	CSVVDRSSYNEQFF	TGCAGCGTCGTAGACAGGAGCTCCTACAATGAGCAGTTCTTC
-	TRBV6-2/TRBV6-3	TRBJ2-3	-	CASSYAPRQAVTDTQYF	TGTGCCAGCAGTTACGCGCCTCGACAGGCAGTCACAGATACGCAGTATTTT
-	TRBV19	TRBJ1-5	few	CATQGRGSISNQPQHF	TGTGCCACCCAAGGGCGGGGTTCAATCAGCAATCAGCCCCAGCATTTT
TRBD2	TRBV4-1	TRBJ2-2	few	CASSEGTSGTGELFF	TGCGCCAGCAGTGAAGGAACTAGCGGGACCGGGGAGCTGTTTTTT
-	TRBV2	TRBJ1-1	-	CASTVGQGRGTEAFF	TGTGCCAGCACCGTCGGTCAGGGAAGGGGCACTGAAGCTTTCTTT
TRBD1	TRBV13	TRBJ1-2	few	CASSSARGPHGYTF	TGTGCCAGCAGCTCGGCGAGGGGGCCTCATGGCTACACCTTC
TRBD2	TRBV5-1	TRBJ2-3	few	CASSLASGSGGDTQYF	TGCGCCAGCAGCTTGGCCAGCGGGAGCGGTGGGGATACGCAGTATTTT
-	TRBV5-8	TRBJ2-3	few	CASSLDRPATDTQYF	TGTGCCAGCAGCTTGGACAGGCCAGCCACAGATACGCAGTATTTT
-	TRBV9	TRBJ1-4	once	CASSPGGAGYEKLFF	TGTGCCAGCTCCCCCGGGGGGGCAGGGTATGAAAAACTGTTTTTT
-	TRBV7-8	TRBJ2-1	-	CASSTTTILSSNEQFF	TGTGCCAGCAGCACAACAACTATCCTAAGTTCCAATGAGCAGTTCTTC
TRBD1	TRBV5-6	TRBJ2-5	-	CASSLYGTGKETQYF	TGTGCCAGCAGCTTGTACGGGACAGGGAAAGAGACCCAGTACTTC
-	TRBV11-2	TRBJ1-2	-	CASSLSRAGYTF	TGTGCCAGCAGCTTATCCAGGGCTGGCTACACCTTC
-	TRBV4-3	TRBJ1-2	-	CASSQDWKQGERGYTF	TGCGCCAGCAGCCAAGATTGGAAACAGGGAGAACGTGGCTACACCTTC
TRBD2	TRBV14	TRBJ2-7	-	CASSPSDRGVIYEQYF	TGTGCCAGCAGCCCAAGTGACCGGGGGGTGATCTACGAGCAGTACTTC
TRBD1	TRBV28	TRBJ2-7	-	CASSFGTGMDEQYF	TGTGCCAGCAGTTTTGGGACAGGGATGGACGAGCAGTACTTC
-	TRBV19	TRBJ2-2	-	CASSGGGSGNTGELFF	TGTGCCAGTAGTGGTGGAGGGAGCGGGAACACCGGGGAGCTGTTTTTT
TRBD1	TRBV5-1	TRBJ2-3	-	CASSSSGGAEDTQYF	TGCGCCAGCAGCTCCTCAGGGGGCGCGGAAGATACGCAGTATTTT
TRBD1	TRBV6-5	TRBJ1-2	-	CASSLTGLRGYTF	TGTGCCAGCAGCCTGACAGGGTTGCGTGGCTACACCTTC
-	TRBV5-1	TRBJ1-4	-	CASSLAGTATNEKLFF	TGCGCCAGCAGCTTGGCCGGTACGGCAACTAATGAAAAACTGTTTTTT
-	TRBV20-1	TRBJ2-2	-	CSARLDGELFF	TGCAGTGCTAGGTTAGACGGGGAGCTGTTTTTT
TRBD1	TRBV2	TRBJ1-6	few	CASSEGGGGVAPLHF	TGTGCCAGCAGTGAAGGAGGGGGCGGCGTGGCACCCCTCCACTTT
TRBD1	TRBV29-1	TRBJ2-1	few	CSVRQGVIDEQFF	TGCAGCGTGCGACAGGGGGTAATCGATGAGCAGTTCTTC
-	TRBV5-5	TRBJ2-2	-	CASRPRGEAWPGELFF	TGTGCCAGCAGGCCAAGAGGAGAAGCTTGGCCCGGGGAGCTGTTTTTT
-	TRBV29-1	TRBJ1-1	-	CSVVGRSQAFF	TGCAGCGTTGTGGGGCGAAGTCAAGCTTTCTTT
-	TRBV3-1/TRBV3-2	TRBJ2-5	-	CASSQDWASRGRAQYF	TGTGCCAGCAGCCAAGATTGGGCGTCGCGGGGCAGGGCCCAGTACTTC
-	TRBV7-9	TRBJ2-2	-	CASSGQNTGELFF	TGTGCCAGCTCGGGACAGAACACCGGGGAGCTGTTTTTT
-	TRBV28	TRBJ1-5	-	CASIRWGGRNQPQHF	TGTGCCAGCATCCGTTGGGGGGGTAGGAATCAGCCCCAGCATTTT
-	TRBV10-3	TRBJ1-5	-	CAISGDQPQHF	TGTGCCATCTCAGGGGATCAGCCCCAGCATTTT
TRBD2	TRBV12-3/TRBV12-4	TRBJ2-7	-	CASTGGLNYEQYF	TGTGCCAGCACGGGAGGGCTGAACTACGAGCAGTACTTC
TRBD2	TRBV10-3	TRBJ2-1	-	CAISRTSGRATNEQFF	TGTGCCATCAGTAGGACTAGCGGGAGGGCCACGAATGAGCAGTTCTTC
-	TRBV10-3	TRBJ1-3	-	CAISESGGTGNTIYF	TGTGCCATCAGTGAGTCGGGAGGGACTGGAAACACCATATATTTT
TRBD2	TRBV7-2	TRBJ2-1	-	CASSTTSGRAGEQFF	TGTGCCAGCAGCACGACTAGCGGGAGGGCCGGTGAGCAGTTCTTC